The rows below give T cell receptor beta chains drawn from one sample of a study of blood T cell repertoires in COVID-19. The assay was immunoSEQ multiplex PCR, and TCRdb's table has in-frame clones only and misses some. The table includes over 250,000 clones, about 88% detected once. Material: peripheral blood. The source of these receptors is a man aged 55 to 69 who had recovered from COVID-19. The CDR3 runs from the conserved cysteine through the conserved F or W. A D gene is named only where the DNA matches it firmly.

>TRBJ2-7|TRBD2|TRBV5-1
CASSSRTSPYEQYF
>TRBJ2-3|TRBD1|TRBV7-3
CASSLTGTGFTDTQYF
>TRBJ2-1|-|TRBV12-3/TRBV12-4
CASSFLAFVEQFF
>TRBJ1-4|TRBD1|TRBV9
CASSAPTGSNEKLFF
>TRBJ2-2|-|TRBV7-2
CASSLVATGELFF
>TRBJ2-3|-|TRBV5-1
CASSLRREPDTQYF
>TRBJ1-4|-|TRBV25-1
CASSEWEPGNEKLFF
>TRBJ1-4|-|TRBV24-1
CATSDLRREVFEKLFF
>TRBJ1-4|TRBD1|TRBV6-5
CASSYSTGASEKLFF
>TRBJ1-1|-|TRBV3-1/TRBV3-2
CASSRRDKNTEAFF
>TRBJ2-1|TRBD1|TRBV5-6
CASSLADRGFPYNEQFF
>TRBJ2-7|TRBD1|TRBV6-2/TRBV6-3
CASSYSGDSREQYF
>TRBJ2-2|-|TRBV7-2
CASSLVGTRNTGELFF
>TRBJ1-1|-|TRBV12-3/TRBV12-4
CASSLSPLTEAFF
>TRBJ1-3|-|TRBV6-1
CASSETGTGNTIYF
>TRBJ1-2|TRBD1|TRBV27
CASSLSVGGGKYGYTF
>TRBJ1-2|-|TRBV7-9
CASSLGDLGGYTF
>TRBJ1-2|-|TRBV13
CASSLAVGQGTVWKDGYTF
>TRBJ1-6|TRBD1|TRBV19
CASSTGTASPLHF
>TRBJ2-7|TRBD1|TRBV24-1
CATSDSGQNPYEQYF
>TRBJ2-1|TRBD2|TRBV24-1
CATSDVAGEYNEQFF
>TRBJ1-2|-|TRBV3-1/TRBV3-2
CASSYREGVSYGYTF
>TRBJ1-1|-|TRBV6-6
CASMAGRVTEAFF
>TRBJ2-5|TRBD1|TRBV29-1
CSVEGAGGETQYF
>TRBJ2-3|-|TRBV24-1
CATSGRGYPDTQYF
>TRBJ2-5|-|TRBV30
CAWSVTGETQYF
>TRBJ1-2|TRBD1|TRBV6-5
CASKGGANGYTF
>TRBJ2-5|TRBD1|TRBV7-2
CASSPDRGRETQYF
>TRBJ2-7|-|TRBV4-1
CASSQGDVTGTDEQYF
>TRBJ2-5|-|TRBV5-1
CASRQQETQYF
>TRBJ1-4|TRBD1|TRBV9
CASSVTGTGSEKLFF
>TRBJ1-1|TRBD1|TRBV7-9
CASSSDRKSTEAFF
>TRBJ2-7|TRBD1|TRBV6-2/TRBV6-3
CASSYWPGWTGGQYEQYF
>TRBJ2-2|-|TRBV24-1
CATSDPRRQTGELFF
>TRBJ2-7|TRBD1|TRBV12-3/TRBV12-4
CASSSGTGREQYF
>TRBJ2-5|-|TRBV11-2
CASSLVAGAGETQYF
>TRBJ1-3|-|TRBV28
CASSLLGSSSGNTIYF
>TRBJ2-7|TRBD1|TRBV7-6
CASSLDPGQTGEQYF
>TRBJ1-4|-|TRBV10-1
CASEGDTEKLFF
>TRBJ1-2|-|TRBV4-2
CASSQGGTFGYTF
>TRBJ2-5|TRBD2|TRBV7-2
CASSLVRGGETQYF
>TRBJ1-1|-|TRBV5-1
CASSLVQSRMNTEAFF
>TRBJ1-2|TRBD1|TRBV19
CASSIGRTGAYRFYGYTF
>TRBJ1-5|-|TRBV30
CAWSGDTFNQPQHF
>TRBJ1-1|-|TRBV27
CASSLTWRTEAFF
>TRBJ1-1|-|TRBV6-5
CASSYKGAENTEAFF
>TRBJ1-5|-|TRBV7-8
CASSLRGSNQPQHF
>TRBJ2-6|-|TRBV9
CASSVAGVASGANVLTF
>TRBJ1-1|-|TRBV18
CASSPTLNTEAFF
>TRBJ1-3|-|TRBV9
CASTPNIFSGNTIYF